Presented here are 18 T cell receptor beta chains from one specimen sequenced in a study of regulatory T cells in long-lasting Graves disease (dated by TCRdb to the early 2020s). Library preparation employed multiplex PCR. Sequencer: Illumina HiSeq 4000. CDR3 regions were amplified by Arm-PCR with iRepertoire HTBI primers to construct TCR beta libraries. TCRdb handled the public reads itself, with Q25 trimming in fastp and clone calling in MiXCR, and kept productive beta chains. Here each entry gathers all rows of one CDR3 protein and keeps the most common genes and DNA. The sample table contains some 430,000 distinct CDR3 sequences; only one count was recorded for about 22% of them. 6.5% to 9% of the sample goes to the ten largest clones. The time point label of this sample denotes: persistent/refractory GD, antithyroid drugs over 5 years with positive TRAb. RNA was extracted from PBMCs in TRIzol for both TCR sequencing and RNA sequencing.

Sequenced material: peripheral blood mononuclear cells (PBMCs), taken when the disease was refractory, from a patient treated with antithyroid drugs. Receptors were obtained from a female donor with Graves disease.

As for this clonotype: The germline gene is not matched at one end of the junction; a read error may be the cause. The rearrangement joins TRBV27 to TRBJ2-5; either TRBD1 or TRBD2 may supply D (5 bases each). This CDR3 contains 13 residues. CDR1 MNHEY and CDR2 SMNVEV come from the germline V gene (reference sequence). The CDR3 DNA sequence: TGTGCCAGCAGCCTGAGGGGCCAAGAGACCCGGTACTTC. Translated, it gives CASSLRGQETRYF.

The chain is built from TRBV20-1 and TRBJ2-7; D may be TRBD2 (5 bases). Trimming stripped 4 bases from V and 2 bases from J, with 15 bases between. This CDR3 region has 14 residues. Looked up from germline, CDR1 is DFQATT and CDR2 is SNEGSKA (reference sequence). The CDR3 DNA is TGCAGTGCTACCCCGAGGGCGTCCCCCTACGAGCAGTACTTC. Protein sequence: CSATPRASPYEQYF.

The V gene is TRBV6-1, the J gene TRBJ2-4; no reliable D call. The CDR3 spans 15 residues. V was shortened by 5 bases and J by 0 bases, with 11 bases between the two germline ends. Germline V lookup: CDR1 MNHNS, CDR2 SASEGT. The CDR3 loop reads CASSPVAVAKNIQYF. CDR3 nucleotide sequence: TGTGCCAGCAGTCCGGTGGCGGTAGCCAAAAACATTCAGTACTTC.

This clonotype was observed at least ten times. V is TRBV12-3 or TRBV12-4 and J is TRBJ1-5; D call uncertain. The CDR3 is 14 amino acids. The germline V and J ends were trimmed by 6 bases and 3 bases, with 12 bases remaining between them. The CDR3 here is CASSQDGVNQPQHF. For the CDR3, the DNA is TGTGCCAGCAGCCAGGACGGAGTCAATCAGCCCCAGCATTTT.

The rearrangement joins TRBV29-1 to TRBJ2-1, with TRBD2 matching over 10 bases. V was pared by 6 bases and J by 12 bases, with 8 bases of the junction left unmatched. Germline V gives CDR1 SQVTM, CDR2 ANQGSEA. The CDR3 length is 12 residues. CDR3 nucleotides: TGCAGCGTGCCGGGACTAGCGACGGGGCAGTTCTTC. This translates into CSVPGLATGQFF.

This clonotype was seen more than once but under ten times. The V gene is TRBV5-1, the J gene TRBJ2-1; D might be TRBD2 (6 bases). Germline values: CDR1 SGHRS, CDR2 YFSETQ. V lost 3 bases and J lost 2, with 15 bases in between. The CDR3 consists of 16 residues. The CDR3 is CASSSISAGTYNEQFF. Written as DNA, the CDR3 is TGCGCCAGCAGCTCGATCAGCGCGGGAACCTACAATGAGCAGTTCTTC.

A few counts support this clonotype. The chain has TRBV29-1 and TRBJ2-5, with TRBD2 matching 9 bases. The V gene end was trimmed by 4 bases and the J gene end by 5 bases; junction bases not matched to a gene: 14. The germline gives CDR1 SQVTM, CDR2 ANQGSEA. The length of the CDR3 is 16 residues. Written as DNA, the CDR3 is TGCAGCGTTGTCGCGATAGGCGGGAGGGCCATGGAGACCCAGTACTTC. Its translation is CSVVAIGGRAMETQYF.

The chain couples TRBV2 to TRBJ2-1; 8 bases are a match to TRBD2. V lost 6 bases, J lost 10 bases, and 8 bases stayed unmatched. CDR1 is SNHLY and CDR2 is FYNNEI in the germline V gene. The CDR3 is made up of 13 amino acids. DNA for the CDR3: TGTGCCAGCAGGAGCGGGAGAGGCTGGGAGCAGTTCTTC. As protein: CASRSGRGWEQFF.

This rearrangement joins TRBV18 to TRBJ1-1; possibly TRBD1 for D (5 bases). The germline gives CDR1 KGHSH, CDR2 LQKENI. The CDR3 consists of 13 residues. Trimming took 3 bases from V and 5 from J, leaving 10 bases between them. CDR3 coding DNA: TGTGCCAGCTCACCCCCGGGGCTGACTGAAGCTTTCTTT. This translates into CASSPPGLTEAFF.

The chain is built from TRBV7-9 and TRBJ2-5; unclear D gene. The CDR3 covers 14 residues. V lost 2 bases to trimming and J lost 5 bases, with 12 bases between them. Per germline, CDR1 SEHNR and CDR2 FQNEAQ (reference sequence). CDR3 sequence: CASSLTSPQETQYF. CDR3 DNA: TGTGCCAGCAGCTTAACCAGCCCCCAGGAGACCCAGTACTTC.

The table lists this clonotype with many counts. The chain uses TRBV11-3 and TRBJ2-7; D is possibly TRBD1 or TRBD2 (5 bases each). Germline CDR1 SGHNT, CDR2 YENEEA. This CDR3 has 14 amino acids. V was clipped by 5 bases and J by 5 bases, with 16 bases between them. The CDR3 bases are TGTGCCAGCAGCCCCCGGGGCTGGGGAAACGAGCAGTACTTC. Its translation is CASSPRGWGNEQYF.

V and J are TRBV7-2 and TRBJ1-5; maybe TRBD1 (5 bases). Germline V CDR1 and CDR2: SGHTA, FQGNSA. V lost 2 bases to trimming and J lost 7 bases, with 12 bases between them. This CDR3 contains 14 residues. The CDR3 coding sequence is TGTGCCAGCAGCTTACAACTCCCAGGGCAGCCCCAGCATTTT. Protein product: CASSLQLPGQPQHF. The variable domain in full, with the rest retrieved from reference TRBV7-2 and TRBJ1-5, is GAGVSQSPSNKVTEKGKDVELRCDPISGHTALYWYRQSLGQGLEFLIYFQGNSAPDKSGLPSDRFSAERTGGSVSTLTIQRTQQEDSAVYLCASSLQLPGQPQHFGDGTRLSIL.

This clonotype was observed at least ten times. The chain has TRBV11-2 and TRBJ1-1; weak D call: TRBD1 (5 bases). Germline V gene data show CDR1 as SGHAT and CDR2 as FQNNGV. V was trimmed by 5 bases and J by 4 bases, leaving 20 bases between them. The CDR3 extends over 16 amino acids. As DNA, the CDR3 is TGTGCCAGCAGCCCCTTTGGGGCGGGAATGAGCACTGAAGCTTTCTTT. This codes for CASSPFGAGMSTEAFF.

This clonotype has a handful of counts. V gene TRBV19 combines with J gene TRBJ1-2, with a possible D match to TRBD1 (5 bases). Trimming took off 0 bases at V and 2 bases at J, with 19 bases between the two ends. Germline values: CDR1 LNHDA, CDR2 SQIVND (reference sequence). CDR3 length: 18 residues. CDR3 coding DNA: TGTGCCAGTAGTATAGATCGTGCAGGGCCAGCCCCGAACTATGGCTACACCTTC. Residues: CASSIDRAGPAPNYGYTF. Full variable domain (rest looked up from reference TRBV19 and TRBJ1-2): DGGITQSPKYLFRKEGQNVTLSCEQNLNHDAMYWYRQDPGQGLRLIYYSQIVNDFQKGDIAEGYSVSREKKESFPLTVTSAQKNPTAFYLCASSIDRAGPAPNYGYTFGSGTRLTVV.

This clonotype was counted many times. V usage is TRBV7-2 and J usage is TRBJ1-6; TRBD1 is a possible D gene (5 bases). CDR1 is SGHTA and CDR2 is FQGNSA in the germline V gene. The CDR3 runs to 16 residues. V was pared by 5 bases and J by 3 bases, with 14 bases between. In nucleotides, the CDR3 is TGTGCCAGCAGCGCCCGACAGAGCTTCTATAATTCACCCCTCCACTTT. The encoded protein is CASSARQSFYNSPLHF.

The J gene is TRBJ2-3, the V gene TRBV12-3 or TRBV12-4; 7 bases agree with TRBD1. The CDR3 totals 15 residues. Trimming took 4 bases from V and 0 from J; bases not matched to a gene: 4. CDR3 residues: CASSSDRASTDTQYF. The CDR3 DNA reads TGTGCCAGCAGTTCTGACAGGGCTAGCACAGATACGCAGTATTTT.

This clonotype was recorded at least ten times. The genes are TRBV3-1 and TRBJ2-5; 10 bases line up with TRBD1. The germline CDR1 and CDR2 sequences are LGHDT and YNNKEL (reference sequence). The ends lost 4 bases at V and 4 bases at J; junction bases unmatched: 6. The length of the CDR3 is 15 residues. The CDR3 is CASSRGTGDRETQYF. CDR3 DNA: TGTGCCAGCAGCCGCGGGACAGGGGATCGAGAGACCCAGTACTTC.

This rearrangement joins TRBV9 to TRBJ1-2, with D perhaps matching TRBD1 (6 bases). The V end lost 2 bases, the J end lost 4 bases, and 9 bases lay between the germline ends. This CDR3 is built from 13 residues. The V gene's germline CDR1 is SGDLS and CDR2 YYNGEE. DNA for the CDR3: TGTGCCAGCAGCGTTGGGGGGCTCTATGGCTACACCTTC. This translates into CASSVGGLYGYTF. Using reference TRBV9 and TRBJ1-2 for the parts outside the CDR3, the full variable domain is DSGVTQTPKHLITATGQRVTLRCSPRSGDLSVYWYQQSLDQGLQFLIQYYNGEERAKGNILERFSAQQFPDLHSELNLSSLELGDSALYFCASSVGGLYGYTFGSGTRLTVV.